The clone carrying this TCR beta chain turned up a few times. Its antigen is still unknown. V lost 2 bases to trimming and J lost 0 bases, with 14 bases between them. Germline-derived CDR1 and CDR2 are DFQATT and SNEGSKA (reference sequence). The length of the CDR3 is 15 residues. The data were obtained in a study of CD8 T cells in ankylosing spondylitis. TCRdb processed the 5' RACE reads anew with MiXCR; each CDR3 protein has one entry. This repertoire shows some 450,000 distinct CDR3 sequences, about a sixth found once; its top ten account for approximately 0.93%. Study-wide results and caveats: Typical of ankylosing spondylitis blood, it appeared, was a TCR beta motif of seven to nine highly homologous variants.

Input material: blood, either unsorted or a sorted T cell fraction (not recorded which). The chain combines TRBV20-1 with TRBJ2-7, with D hard to call. This receptor was identified in a male donor with ankylosing spondylitis. The CDR3 DNA is TGCAGTGCTAGAACGCCCGCCTCGAGCTCCTACGAGCAGTACTTC. Protein sequence: CSARTPASSSYEQYF.